The clone carrying this T cell receptor beta chain appeared a few times. V lost 3 bases and J lost 0, with 10 bases in between. CDR1 is SEHNR and CDR2 is FQNEAQ in the germline V gene (reference sequence). CDR3 length equals 15 residues. By 5'RACE template switching, TCR cDNA was produced, with a universal primer site and UMIs added in the process. TCRdb called the 5' RACE reads again in MiXCR, with one record for every CDR3 protein. Here the sample spans just under 600,000 distinct CDR3 sequences, around an eighth being singletons. These data belong to a study of T cells after yellow fever vaccination.

The sample in question was PBMCs, obtained on the day of the yellow fever booster vaccination. The source of this sequence is a man younger than 45 who received the YFV17D yellow fever vaccine. The chain carries TRBV7-9 and TRBJ2-3; D gene ambiguous. As DNA, the CDR3 is TGTGCCAGCAGCTTGACGGAGACTAGCACAGATACGCAGTATTTT. Protein product: CASSLTETSTDTQYF.